The present T cell receptor beta chain was sequenced within a study of human T cells and chemical hapten exposure. TCRdb re-called the RACE reads through MiXCR, storing one row per CDR3 protein. The table has approximately 400,000 distinct CDR3 sequences, 4.5% to 6% seen once. This clonotype was seen at least ten times. This sample's time point: pre-sensitization, week 0. Treatment meaning: therapeutic diphenylcyclopropenone sensitization with weekly scalp DPC. V dropped 2 bases and J dropped 6; count of bases not matched to a gene: 6. The CDR3 is 16 amino acids. The germline gives CDR1 KGHDR, CDR2 SFDVKD.

The starting material was whole blood, obtained in connection with sensitization to the hapten diphenylcyclopropenone (DPC). The V call is TRBV24-1, the J call TRBJ2-5, with 12 bases fitting TRBD2. This sequence was found in a woman aged 50 to 65 with alopecia areata. Some clones in this sample may be carry-over from other donors' samples. The CDR3 is CATSDSLAGGSKTQYF. CDR3 DNA sequence: TGTGCCACCAGTGATTCGCTAGCGGGGGGGTCTAAGACCCAGTACTTC.